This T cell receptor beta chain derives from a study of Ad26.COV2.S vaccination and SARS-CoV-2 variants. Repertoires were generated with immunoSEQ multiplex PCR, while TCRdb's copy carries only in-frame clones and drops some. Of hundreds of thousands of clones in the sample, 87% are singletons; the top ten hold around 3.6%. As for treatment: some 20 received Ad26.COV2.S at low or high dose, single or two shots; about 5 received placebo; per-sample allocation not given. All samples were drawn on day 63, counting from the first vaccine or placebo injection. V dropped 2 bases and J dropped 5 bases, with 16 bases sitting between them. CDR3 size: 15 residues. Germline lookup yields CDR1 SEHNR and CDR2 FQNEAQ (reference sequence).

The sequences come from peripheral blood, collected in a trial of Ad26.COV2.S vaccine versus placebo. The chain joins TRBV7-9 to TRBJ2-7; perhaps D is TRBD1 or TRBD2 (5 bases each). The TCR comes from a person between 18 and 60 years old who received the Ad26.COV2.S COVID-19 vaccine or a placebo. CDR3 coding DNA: TGTGCCAGCAGCTTAAAACTCGGGACGGCCCACGAGCAGTACTTC. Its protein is CASSLKLGTAHEQYF.